This T cell receptor beta chain stems from a study of blood T cell repertoires in COVID-19. Background on the study: T cells, B-cell-depleted T cells, or PBMCs provided the cDNA or gDNA that served as material.

V lost 3 bases and J 7 bases, leaving 9 bases between the germline ends. The CDR3 sequence is 13 residues long. Germline loops: CDR1 SGHTA, CDR2 FQGNSA. In assigning cohorts, the study relied on participant-reported clinical history. Sequencing used immunoSEQ multiplex PCR; TCRdb keeps in-frame clones, though not all of them. This sample carries a few hundred thousand clones, 80% to 90% of them seen once, and the ten largest clones take approximately 4.2%. Sequences were obtained from PBMCs or T cells enriched from blood (not recorded which). This clonotype was obtained from a woman aged 35 to 49 with acute COVID-19. This chain links TRBV7-2 with TRBJ1-4; no clear D. The CDR3 loop reads CASSLVYGEKLFF. The CDR3 nucleotides are TGTGCCAGCAGCTTGGTCTACGGTGAAAAACTGTTTTTT.